A single sample is the source of the 9 T cell receptor beta chains below, sequenced in a study of tumor-infiltrating lymphocytes in primary liver carcinoma. The input was approximately 500 ng total RNA; TCR beta cDNA was made from it with a constant-region primer. Three rounds of nested multiplex PCR with slightly modified ARM-PCR produced TCR beta libraries. PCR rounds one and two used TRBV1-TRBV30 forward primers with a C-beta reverse primer for around 9 cycles each. TCRdb ran MiXCR on the multiplex PCR reads and lists one entry per CDR3 protein. The data contain about 330,000 distinct CDR3 sequences, around three fifths of them seen just once; the ten biggest clones take up 5.5% to 8%. Unsorted whole blood supplied the blood RNA, and germline DNA was isolated too. Sequencing used peripheral blood. Receptors were obtained from a man aged 35-49 years with primary liver carcinoma and hepatitis B virus infection.

The chain uses TRBV20-1 and TRBJ2-7, with no clear D. V dropped 0 bases and J dropped 1 base, with 10 bases sitting between them. Germline CDR1 and CDR2: DFQATT and SNEGSKA (reference sequence). The CDR3 covers 14 residues. The CDR3 nucleotides read TGCAGTGCTAGAGATCGTGCCCGATCCTACGAGCAGTACTTC. This gives the protein CSARDRARSYEQYF.

The CDR3 sequence: CASSLIAGWDYNEQFF. In nucleotides, the CDR3 is TGTGCCAGCAGCCTTATAGCGGGATGGGACTACAATGAGCAGTTCTTC. The chain joins TRBV14 to TRBJ2-1; 8 nucleotides match TRBD2. Germline V gene lookup returns CDR1 SGHDN and CDR2 FVKESK. After removal of 4 bases from V and 3 bases from J, the junction contained 8 bases not matched to a gene. The CDR3 loop spans 16 amino acids.

For this clonotype: A much bigger clone sits one base away, suggesting this may be a read error. The chain couples TRBV4-2 to TRBJ1-5, with D unclear. The CDR3 runs to 14 residues. Per germline, CDR1 LGHNA and CDR2 YNFKEQ. Trimming cost V 0 bases and J 3 bases, with 6 bases left between them. CDR3 amino acids: CASSQETINQPQHF. The CDR3 coding sequence is TGTGCCAGCAGCCAAGAGACAATCAATCAGCCCCAGCATTTT.

In its sample, this clonotype was seen a few times. The CDR3 bases are TGTGCCAGCAGCTTGGAACAGGGGGCGAGTTACGAGCAGTACTTC. Amino acid sequence: CASSLEQGASYEQYF. V gene TRBV7-8 combines with J gene TRBJ2-7; 9 bases are a match to TRBD1. V was pared by 3 bases and J by 4 bases, with 7 bases of the junction left unmatched. CDR1 and CDR2 from the germline V gene are SGHVS and FQNEAQ. The CDR3 sequence is 15 residues long.

Worth noting for this clonotype: Likely a read error: the CDR3 ends without its conserved phenylalanine or tryptophan. The V and J genes are TRBV11-2 and TRBJ2-5, with a weak D call TRBD2 (6 bases). Germline CDR1 SGHAT, CDR2 FQNNGV. This CDR3 region has 15 residues. The CDR3 protein is CASSLELAAQGTQYI. The CDR3, as DNA: TGTGCCAGCAGCTTAGAACTAGCAGCACAAGGGACCCAGTACATC.

CDR3 sequence: CASSKGLAGGEQFF. DNA for the CDR3: TGTGCCAGCAGCAAGGGACTAGCGGGTGGTGAGCAGTTCTTC. This chain connects TRBV4-2 to TRBJ2-1, with 12 bases lining up with TRBD2. Trimming removed 5 bases from V and 9 bases from J; junction bases left unmatched: 5. Looked up from germline, CDR1 is LGHNA and CDR2 is YNFKEQ. The CDR3 is 14 amino acids.

The chain combines TRBV10-3 with TRBJ2-5; 7 bases are shared with TRBD1. The CDR3 length is 15 residues. J lost 7 bases, V lost 0 bases, and 8 bases had no gene match. Germline CDR1 reads ENHRY; CDR2 reads SYGVKD. The CDR3 sequence is CAISESTGIVATQYF. CDR3 DNA sequence: TGTGCCATCAGTGAGTCGACAGGGATTGTGGCGACCCAGTACTTC.

Note on this clonotype: At one end, the junction sequence differs from germline, possibly due to a read error. The chain joins TRBV7-2 to TRBJ1-2, with 9 nucleotides matching TRBD1. The CDR3 is 16 amino acids. Germline V gives CDR1 SGHTA, CDR2 FQGNSA. The CDR3 DNA reads as TGTGCCAGCAGCCTAAGTACCGGGACAGGGAACTATGACTACACCTTC. This sequence encodes CASSLSTGTGNYDYTF.

This chain connects TRBV5-6 to TRBJ2-7; D gene ambiguous. Germline V lookup: CDR1 SGHDT, CDR2 YYEEEE. V was trimmed by 3 bases and J by 4 bases, leaving 14 bases between them. The CDR3 totals 14 residues. This CDR3 is CASSWSTGQYEQYF. The CDR3 coding sequence is TGTGCCAGCAGCTGGAGTACCGGGCAATACGAGCAGTACTTC.